This record looks at one T cell receptor beta chain sequence and its context. The authors made the TRB cDNA libraries by 5' RACE using UMI labels. TCRdb re-called the 5' RACE reads; one entry per CDR3 protein, DNA not given. Its clone listing holds around 92,000 distinct CDR3 sequences. Subsets of CD8+ T cells were each sorted in triplicate at approximately 300,000 cells apiece. This sample was included in a study of CXCR3-negative and CXCR3-positive naive CD8 T cells. Study-wide background: Per-library TRB read counts averaged about 1.5 +/- 0.3 million, adding up to some 150 million in total.

The CDR3 runs to 14 residues. CDR1 MGHRA and CDR2 YSYEKL come from the germline V gene. The rearrangement links TRBV4-1 to TRBJ1-6. The receptor was isolated from a human donor in good health. Some clones in this sample may be carry-over from other donors' samples. Material for sequencing was naive CXCR3- CD8+ T cells from blood. As to subset: CD45RO-CCR7+CD27+CD95- naive CD8+ T cells lacking CXCR3 (TNR3-). CDR3 residues: CASSQVHDNSPLHF.